This record concerns one TCR beta chain sequence. Its target is unknown. Germline loops: CDR1 MNHNS, CDR2 SASEGT. Trimming removed 4 bases from V and 1 base from J; junction bases left unmatched: 10. The CDR3 loop spans 18 amino acids. The entry originates in a study of cytomegalovirus exposure and HLA in healthy donors. Findings and limits, study-wide: Reports indicated that the classifier achieved high specificity and sensitivity in diagnosing cytomegalovirus status. Later analysis placed DRB1 highest and HLA-C lowest in TCR association rates, which differed by HLA locus.

A multiplex PCR was run with 60 Vbeta primers and 13 Jbeta primers. TCRdb keeps only in-frame clones here, not all; method: immunoSEQ multiplex PCR. In the table there are 90,000 to 120,000 clones, approximately 77% of which are singletons. The specimen sequenced was PBMCs. The J gene is TRBJ1-1, the V gene TRBV6-1; 12 bases align to TRBD1. The clonotype was recovered from a male donor in good health and CMV-seropositive. The CDR3 DNA follows: TGTGCCAGCAGTGGGGACAGGGGGCGACGGTTGGAGAACACTGAAGCTTTCTTT. Amino acids: CASSGDRGRRLENTEAFF.